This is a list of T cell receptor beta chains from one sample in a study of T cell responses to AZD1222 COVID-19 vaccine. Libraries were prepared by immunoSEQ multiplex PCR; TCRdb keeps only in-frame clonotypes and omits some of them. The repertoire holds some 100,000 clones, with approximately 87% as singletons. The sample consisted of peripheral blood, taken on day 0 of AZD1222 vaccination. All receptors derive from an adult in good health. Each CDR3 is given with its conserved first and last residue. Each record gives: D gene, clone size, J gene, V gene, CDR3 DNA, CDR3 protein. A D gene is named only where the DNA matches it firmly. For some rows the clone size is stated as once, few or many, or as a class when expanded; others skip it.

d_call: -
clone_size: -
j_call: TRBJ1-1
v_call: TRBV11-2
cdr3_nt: TGTGCCAGCAGCCGAAGCGGAGGAAAGGCTTTCTTT
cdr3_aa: CASSRSGGKAFF

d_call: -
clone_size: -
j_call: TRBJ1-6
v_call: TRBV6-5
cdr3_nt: TGTGCCAGCAGTTACTCGATTGGGAGCGAGTCACCCCTCCACTTT
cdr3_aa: CASSYSIGSESPLHF

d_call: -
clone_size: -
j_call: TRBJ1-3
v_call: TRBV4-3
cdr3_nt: TGCGCCAGCAGCACAACTCGGGGGGGAGATGTCTCTGGAAACACCATATATTTT
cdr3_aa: CASSTTRGGDVSGNTIYF

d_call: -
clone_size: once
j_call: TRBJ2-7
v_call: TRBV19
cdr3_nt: TGTGCCAGTAGCCCGGGGGCGCGGGGCGAGCAGTACTTC
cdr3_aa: CASSPGARGEQYF

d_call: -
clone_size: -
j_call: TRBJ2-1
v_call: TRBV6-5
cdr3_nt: TGTGCCAGCAGCACTATGGACAATGAGCAGTTCTTC
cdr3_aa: CASSTMDNEQFF

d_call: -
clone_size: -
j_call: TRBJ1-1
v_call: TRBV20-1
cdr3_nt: TGCAGTGCTAGTGGCGGACGAATGAACACTGAAGCTTTCTTT
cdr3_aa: CSASGGRMNTEAFF

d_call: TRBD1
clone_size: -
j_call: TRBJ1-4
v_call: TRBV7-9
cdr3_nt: TGTGCCAGCAGCGGGTTAACAGGGGAGGGAGAAAAACTGTTTTTT
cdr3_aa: CASSGLTGEGEKLFF

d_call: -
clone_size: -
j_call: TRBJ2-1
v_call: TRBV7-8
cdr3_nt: TGTGCCAGCAGCTTTCCCCGGTGGGCGGCCCAGACTTATGAGCAGTTCTTC
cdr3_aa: CASSFPRWAAQTYEQFF

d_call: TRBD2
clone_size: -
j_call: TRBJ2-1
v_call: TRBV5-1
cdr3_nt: TGCGCCAGCAGCTTGGAGGTGGGAGGGAGGATTAATGAGCAGTTCTTC
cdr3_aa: CASSLEVGGRINEQFF

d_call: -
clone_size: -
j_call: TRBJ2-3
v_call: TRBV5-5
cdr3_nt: TGTGCCAGCAGCTCACCGGACAGATCTAGCACAGATACGCAGTATTTT
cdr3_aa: CASSSPDRSSTDTQYF

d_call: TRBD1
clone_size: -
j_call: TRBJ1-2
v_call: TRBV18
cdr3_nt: TGTGCCAGCTCACCGGGACAGGGGGGATACTATGGCTACACCTTC
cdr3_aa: CASSPGQGGYYGYTF

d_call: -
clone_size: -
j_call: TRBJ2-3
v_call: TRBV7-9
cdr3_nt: TGTGCCAGCAGCTTGTCGGGACAAGTTGATCAGTATTTT
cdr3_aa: CASSLSGQVDQYF

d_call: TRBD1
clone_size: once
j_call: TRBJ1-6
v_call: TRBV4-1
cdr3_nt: TGCGCCAGCAGCCGGGACAGGGGGAATTCACCCCTCCACTTT
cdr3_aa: CASSRDRGNSPLHF

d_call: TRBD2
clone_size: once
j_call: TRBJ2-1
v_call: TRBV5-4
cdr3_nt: TGTGCCAGCAGCTTGCCCAGCGGGGTATACAATGAGCAGTTCTTC
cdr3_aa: CASSLPSGVYNEQFF

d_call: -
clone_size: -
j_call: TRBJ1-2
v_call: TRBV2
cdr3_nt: TGTGCCAGCAGTGAAGGAGGGGGGTTTGACTATGGCTACACCTTC
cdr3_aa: CASSEGGGFDYGYTF

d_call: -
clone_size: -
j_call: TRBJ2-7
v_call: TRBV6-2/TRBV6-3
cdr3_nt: TGTGCCAGCAGTTACTGGTACGAGCAGTACTTC
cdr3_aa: CASSYWYEQYF

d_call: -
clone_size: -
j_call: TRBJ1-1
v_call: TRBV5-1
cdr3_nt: TGCGCCAGCAGCTCTCCCGCTCAGAACACTGAAGCTTTCTTT
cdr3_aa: CASSSPAQNTEAFF

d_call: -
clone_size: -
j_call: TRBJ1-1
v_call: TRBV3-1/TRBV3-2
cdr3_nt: TGTGCCAGCAGCCAAGGGGGCATGATAAACACTGAAGCTTTCTTT
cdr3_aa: CASSQGGMINTEAFF

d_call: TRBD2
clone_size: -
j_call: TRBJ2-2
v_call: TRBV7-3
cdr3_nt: TGTGCCAGCAGCGCCCGGACTAGCGAGAACACCGGGGAGCTGTTTTTT
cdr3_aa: CASSARTSENTGELFF

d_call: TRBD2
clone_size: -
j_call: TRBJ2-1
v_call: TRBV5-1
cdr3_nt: TGCGCCAGCGGGCCTGGACTAGCGGGAGATGAGCAGTTCTTC
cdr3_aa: CASGPGLAGDEQFF

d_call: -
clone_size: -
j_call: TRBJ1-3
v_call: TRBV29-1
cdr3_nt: TGCAGCGTCTCACAGGGAGGGGGTGGAAACACCATATATTTT
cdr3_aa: CSVSQGGGGNTIYF

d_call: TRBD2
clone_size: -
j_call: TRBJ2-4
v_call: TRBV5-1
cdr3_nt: TGCGCCAGCAGCTTTGGTGGGGCGGGAGGGCCGACCAAAAACATTCAGTACTTC
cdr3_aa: CASSFGGAGGPTKNIQYF

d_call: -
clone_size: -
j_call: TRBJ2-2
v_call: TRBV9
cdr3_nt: TGTGCCAGCAGCGTAAGGGGCACCGGGGAGCTGTTTTTT
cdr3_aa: CASSVRGTGELFF

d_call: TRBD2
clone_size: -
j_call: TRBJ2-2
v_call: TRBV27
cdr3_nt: TGTGCCAGCACTGTTAGCGGGACGGGCGGGGAGCTGTTTTTT
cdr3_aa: CASTVSGTGGELFF

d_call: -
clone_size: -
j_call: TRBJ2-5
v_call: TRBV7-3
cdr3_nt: TGTGCCAGCAGCTTAGAGCGGCTAGAGACCCAGTACTTC
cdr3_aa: CASSLERLETQYF

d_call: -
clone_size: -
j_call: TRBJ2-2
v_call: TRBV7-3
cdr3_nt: TGTGCCAGCAGCGCTAGAGGGCCCGCGAACACCGGGGAGCTGTTTTTT
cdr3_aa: CASSARGPANTGELFF

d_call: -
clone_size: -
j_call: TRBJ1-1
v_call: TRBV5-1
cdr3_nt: TGCGCCAGCAGCTTGGGCCAGGGAGTTATCACTGAAGCTTTCTTT
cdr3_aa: CASSLGQGVITEAFF

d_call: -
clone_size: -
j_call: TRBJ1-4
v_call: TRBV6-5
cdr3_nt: TGTGCCACCCATGAAAGGACTAATGAAAAACTGTTTTTT
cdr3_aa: CATHERTNEKLFF

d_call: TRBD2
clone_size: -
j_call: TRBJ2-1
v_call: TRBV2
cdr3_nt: TGTGCCAGCAGGGGGGGACTAGCGGAAATCAATGAGCAGTTCTTC
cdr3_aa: CASRGGLAEINEQFF

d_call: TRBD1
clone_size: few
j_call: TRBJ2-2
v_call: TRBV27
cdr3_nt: TGTGCCAGCAGCTACAGGGGTACCGGGGAGCTGTTTTTT
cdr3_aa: CASSYRGTGELFF

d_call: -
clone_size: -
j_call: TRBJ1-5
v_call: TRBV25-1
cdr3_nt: TGTGCCAGCAGTGATTCACGGCATAGCAATCAGCCCCAGCATTTT
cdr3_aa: CASSDSRHSNQPQHF

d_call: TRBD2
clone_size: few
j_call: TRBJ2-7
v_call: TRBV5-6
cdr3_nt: TGTGCCAGCAGCCCGGGAGGAGGGTTGGGAGCCTACGAGCAGTACTTC
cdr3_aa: CASSPGGGLGAYEQYF

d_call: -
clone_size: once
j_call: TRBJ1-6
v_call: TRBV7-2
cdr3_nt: TGTGCCAGCAGCTTAGCGCTCCACTCACCCCTCCACTTT
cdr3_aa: CASSLALHSPLHF

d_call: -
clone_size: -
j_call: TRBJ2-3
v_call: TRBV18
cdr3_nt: TGTGCCAGCTCACAACAGGGTTCGACTAACACAGATACGCAGTATTTT
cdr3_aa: CASSQQGSTNTDTQYF

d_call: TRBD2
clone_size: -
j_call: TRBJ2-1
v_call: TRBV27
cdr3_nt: TGTGCCAGCAGTCCCGGGACTAGCGTGAATGAGCAGTTCTTC
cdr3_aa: CASSPGTSVNEQFF

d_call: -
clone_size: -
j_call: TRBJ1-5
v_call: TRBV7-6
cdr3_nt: TGTGCCAGCAGCTCCGAAGGGCAGCCCCAGCATTTT
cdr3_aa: CASSSEGQPQHF

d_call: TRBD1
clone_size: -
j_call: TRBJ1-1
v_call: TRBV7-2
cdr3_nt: TGTGCCAGCAGCTCCCGGGGCAGGGGGCTCACTGAAGCTTTCTTT
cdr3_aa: CASSSRGRGLTEAFF

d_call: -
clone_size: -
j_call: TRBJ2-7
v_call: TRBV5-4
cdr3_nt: TGTGCCAGCAGCTTGGGTACCTACGAGCAGTACTTC
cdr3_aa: CASSLGTYEQYF

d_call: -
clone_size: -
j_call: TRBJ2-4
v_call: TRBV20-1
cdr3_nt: TGCAGTGCTGCAGCCAAAAACATTCAGTACTTC
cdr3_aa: CSAAAKNIQYF

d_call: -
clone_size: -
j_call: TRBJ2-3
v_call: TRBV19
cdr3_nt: TGTGCCAGTAGTGGAGCTAGCGTTGGTACGCAGTATTTT
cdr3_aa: CASSGASVGTQYF

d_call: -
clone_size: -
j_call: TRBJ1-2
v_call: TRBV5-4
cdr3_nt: TGTGCCAGCAGCTTAGGGCGGACCTATGGCTACACCTTC
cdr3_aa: CASSLGRTYGYTF

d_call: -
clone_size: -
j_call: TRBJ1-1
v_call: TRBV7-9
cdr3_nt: TGTGCCAGCAGCACCCGCCGGGACACCCAGGAAGCTTTCTTT
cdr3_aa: CASSTRRDTQEAFF

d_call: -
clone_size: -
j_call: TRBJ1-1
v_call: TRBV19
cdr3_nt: TGTGCCAGTACCCTAAGACAGAAAGCTTTCTTT
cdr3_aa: CASTLRQKAFF

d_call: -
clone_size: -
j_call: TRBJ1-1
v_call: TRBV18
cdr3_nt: TGTGCCAGCTCAACCCTAAACACTGAAGCTTTCTTT
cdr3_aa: CASSTLNTEAFF

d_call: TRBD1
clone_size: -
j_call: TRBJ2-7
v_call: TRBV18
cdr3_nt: TGTGCCAGCTCACCACCTTCTGGACAGGTGAACTACGAGCAGTACTTC
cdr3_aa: CASSPPSGQVNYEQYF

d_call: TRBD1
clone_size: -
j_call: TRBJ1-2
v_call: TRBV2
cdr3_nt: TGTGCCAGCAGAAAAGAGGAGGGGGCGAGTAATGGCTACACCTTC
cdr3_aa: CASRKEEGASNGYTF

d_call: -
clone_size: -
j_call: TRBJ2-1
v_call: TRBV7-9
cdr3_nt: TGTGCCAGCAGCACATTAGCAGTGGAGCAGTTCTTC
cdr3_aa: CASSTLAVEQFF

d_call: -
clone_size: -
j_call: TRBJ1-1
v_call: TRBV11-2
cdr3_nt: TGTGCCAGCAGCTTAACCCCAGGGGTGAACACTGAAGCTTTCTTT
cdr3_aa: CASSLTPGVNTEAFF